This entry concerns a single T cell receptor beta chain. The sample is drawn from a study of blood T cells in healthy people across ages. Per germline, CDR1 SGHTA and CDR2 FQGNSA. The CDR3 has 12 residues. Trimming pared 4 bases from V and 10 bases from J, leaving 11 bases between. Through a sample-barcoded 5' primer and a J-beta primer mix, a second PCR was run for roughly 6 to 11 cycles. TCRdb used MiXCR to reprocess the 5' RACE reads, holding one entry per CDR3 protein. There are 450,000 to 700,000 distinct CDR3 sequences in the sample; 27% occur only once, and about 18% lies in the top ten. This TCR was sampled from a woman aged 70-85 years in good health. This chain uses TRBV7-2 with TRBJ2-1; possibly TRBD1 for D (5 bases). Sequences were obtained from blood. CDR3 nucleotides: TGTGCCAGCAGCTCCCGGTGGGGCGAGCAGTTCTTC. Translated: CASSSRWGEQFF.